This T cell receptor beta chain was found in a study of blood T cell repertoires in COVID-19. About the study: Material from acute and convalescent COVID-19 was sourced from the United States, Italy and Spain. T cells, B-cell-depleted T cells, or PBMCs supplied cDNA or gDNA.

In the study's own analysis: Reference gene primer amplification gave nucleated cell count estimates. The repertoire was sequenced with immunoSEQ multiplex PCR; TCRdb's copy has only in-frame clones and lacks some. D and trimming come from the DNA, and the V and J calls and clone size come from that table. The table lists approximately 51,000 clones, around 86% of them singletons. Between the trimmed V and J ends, which lost 5 bases and 3 bases, there was a span of 15 bases. CDR3 length: 15 amino acids. CDR1 is LNHDA and CDR2 is SQIVND in the germline V gene (reference sequence). The receptor comes from a man aged 35 to 55 with active COVID-19. The J gene is TRBJ2-3, the V gene TRBV19; tentatively, D is TRBD2 (6 bases). The specimen was peripheral blood. CDR3 protein: CASSARDFRTDTQYF. The DNA of the CDR3 is TGTGCCAGTAGTGCCCGGGACTTTAGAACAGATACGCAGTATTTT.